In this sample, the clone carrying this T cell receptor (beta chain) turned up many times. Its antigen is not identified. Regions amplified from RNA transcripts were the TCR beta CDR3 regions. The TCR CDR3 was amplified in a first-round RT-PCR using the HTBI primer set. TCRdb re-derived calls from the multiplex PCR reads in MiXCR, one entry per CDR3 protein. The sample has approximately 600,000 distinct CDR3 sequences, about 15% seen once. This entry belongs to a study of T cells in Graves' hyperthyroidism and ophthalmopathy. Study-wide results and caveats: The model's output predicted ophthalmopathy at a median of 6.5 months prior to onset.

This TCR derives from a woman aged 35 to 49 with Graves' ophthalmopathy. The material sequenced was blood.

CDR3: CSAPGQGTLSSEQYF. DNA for the CDR3: TGCAGTGCTCCAGGACAGGGGACTCTCTCTTCCGAGCAGTACTTC. The chain combines TRBV20-1 with TRBJ2-7; 9 nucleotides match TRBD1. Trimming cost V 5 bases and J 6 bases; bases outside gene matches: 14. The CDR3 contains 15 residues. Germline-derived CDR1 and CDR2 are DFQATT and SNEGSKA (reference sequence).